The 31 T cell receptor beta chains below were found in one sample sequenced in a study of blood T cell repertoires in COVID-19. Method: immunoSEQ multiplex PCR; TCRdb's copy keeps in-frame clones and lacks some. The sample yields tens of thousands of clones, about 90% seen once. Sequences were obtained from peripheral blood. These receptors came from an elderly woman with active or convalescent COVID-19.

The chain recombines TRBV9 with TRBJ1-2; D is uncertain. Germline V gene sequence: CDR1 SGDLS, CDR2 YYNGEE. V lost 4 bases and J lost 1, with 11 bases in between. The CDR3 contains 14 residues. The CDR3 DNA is TGTGCCAGCAGCCCCCGAAGCGATAACTATGGCTACACCTTC. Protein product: CASSPRSDNYGYTF.

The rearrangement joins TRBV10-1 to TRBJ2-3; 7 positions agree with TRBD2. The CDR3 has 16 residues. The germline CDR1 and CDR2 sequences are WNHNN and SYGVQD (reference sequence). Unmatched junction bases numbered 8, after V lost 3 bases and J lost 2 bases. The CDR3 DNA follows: TGCGCCAGCAGTGATGGGCTAGCGGTGATCACAGATACGCAGTATTTT. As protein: CASSDGLAVITDTQYF.

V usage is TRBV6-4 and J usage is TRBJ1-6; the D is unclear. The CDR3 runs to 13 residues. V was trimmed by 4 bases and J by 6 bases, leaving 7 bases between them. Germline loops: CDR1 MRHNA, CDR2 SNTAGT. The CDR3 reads CASSVVFNSPLHF. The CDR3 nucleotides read TGTGCCAGCAGTGTCGTTTTTAATTCACCCCTCCACTTT.

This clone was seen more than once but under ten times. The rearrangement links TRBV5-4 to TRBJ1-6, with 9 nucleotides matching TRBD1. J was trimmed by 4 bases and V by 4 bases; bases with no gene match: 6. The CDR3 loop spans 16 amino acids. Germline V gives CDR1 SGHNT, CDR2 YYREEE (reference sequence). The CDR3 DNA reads TGTGCCAGCAGCCTCCAGGGACAGGGTTATAATTCACCCCTCCACTTT. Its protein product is CASSLQGQGYNSPLHF.

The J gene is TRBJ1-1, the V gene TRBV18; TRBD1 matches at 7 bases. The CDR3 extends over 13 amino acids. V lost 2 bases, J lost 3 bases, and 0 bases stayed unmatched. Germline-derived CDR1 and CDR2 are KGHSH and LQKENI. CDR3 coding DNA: TGTGCCAGCTCACCAACAGGGGACACTGAAGCTTTCTTT. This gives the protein CASSPTGDTEAFF.

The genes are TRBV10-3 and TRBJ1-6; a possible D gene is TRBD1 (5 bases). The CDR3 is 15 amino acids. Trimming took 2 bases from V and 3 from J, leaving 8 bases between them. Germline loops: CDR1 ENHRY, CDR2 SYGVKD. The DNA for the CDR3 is TGTGCCATCAGTGAGATCGGGGGCTATAATTCACCCCTCCACTTT. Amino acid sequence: CAISEIGGYNSPLHF.

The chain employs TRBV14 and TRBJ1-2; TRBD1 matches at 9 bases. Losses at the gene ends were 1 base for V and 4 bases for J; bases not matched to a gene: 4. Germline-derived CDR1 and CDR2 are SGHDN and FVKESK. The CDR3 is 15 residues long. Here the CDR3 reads CASSQVPGQGYGYTF. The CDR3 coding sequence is TGTGCCAGCAGCCAAGTCCCGGGACAGGGCTATGGCTACACCTTC.

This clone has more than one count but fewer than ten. Written as DNA, the CDR3 is TGTGCCAGCAGGTGGGGGGAGGGATGGATGAACACTGAAGCTTTCTTT. The encoded protein is CASRWGEGWMNTEAFF. The rearrangement joins TRBV2 to TRBJ1-1; D perhaps matches TRBD1 (5 bases). The CDR3 consists of 16 residues. The germline V and J ends were trimmed by 6 bases and 0 bases, with 17 bases remaining between them. Germline loops: CDR1 SNHLY, CDR2 FYNNEI. The complete variable domain, with remaining parts taken from reference TRBV2 and TRBJ1-1, reads EPEVTQTPSHQVTQMGQEVILRCVPISNHLYFYWYRQILGQKVEFLVSFYNNEISEKSEIFDDQFSVERPDGSNFTLKIRSTKLEDSAMYFCASRWGEGWMNTEAFFGQGTRLTVV.

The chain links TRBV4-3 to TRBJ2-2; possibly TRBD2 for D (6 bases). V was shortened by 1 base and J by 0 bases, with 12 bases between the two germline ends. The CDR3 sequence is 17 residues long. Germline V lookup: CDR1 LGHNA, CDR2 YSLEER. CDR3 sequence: CASSQGDWSPNTGELFF. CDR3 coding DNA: TGCGCCAGCAGCCAAGGGGACTGGAGCCCGAACACCGGGGAGCTGTTTTTT.

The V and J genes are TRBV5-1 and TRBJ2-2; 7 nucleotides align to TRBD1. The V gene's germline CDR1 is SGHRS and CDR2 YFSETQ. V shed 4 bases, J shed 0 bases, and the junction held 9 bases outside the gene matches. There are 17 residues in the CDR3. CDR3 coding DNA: TGCGCCAGCAGCCCGAGGGGGCCAGCGGCGAACACCGGGGAGCTGTTTTTT. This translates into CASSPRGPAANTGELFF.

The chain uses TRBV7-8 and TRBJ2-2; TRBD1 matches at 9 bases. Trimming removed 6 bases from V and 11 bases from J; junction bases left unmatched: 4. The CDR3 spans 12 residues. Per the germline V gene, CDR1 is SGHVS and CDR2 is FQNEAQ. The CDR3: CASSHTGGELFF. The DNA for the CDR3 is TGTGCCAGCAGTCACACAGGGGGCGAGCTGTTTTTT.

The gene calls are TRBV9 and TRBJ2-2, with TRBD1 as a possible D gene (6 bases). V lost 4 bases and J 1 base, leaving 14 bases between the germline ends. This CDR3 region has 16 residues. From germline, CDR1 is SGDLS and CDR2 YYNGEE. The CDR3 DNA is TGTGCCAGCAGCAAAGGACAGCGTCTGAACACCGGGGAGCTGTTTTTT. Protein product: CASSKGQRLNTGELFF.

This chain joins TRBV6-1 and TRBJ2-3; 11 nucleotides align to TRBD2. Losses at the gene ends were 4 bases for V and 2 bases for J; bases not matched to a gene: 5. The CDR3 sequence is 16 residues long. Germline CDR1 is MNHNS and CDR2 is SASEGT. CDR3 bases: TGTGCCAGCAGTGGAGCTAGCGGGGGGCCCACAGATACGCAGTATTTT. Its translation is CASSGASGGPTDTQYF.

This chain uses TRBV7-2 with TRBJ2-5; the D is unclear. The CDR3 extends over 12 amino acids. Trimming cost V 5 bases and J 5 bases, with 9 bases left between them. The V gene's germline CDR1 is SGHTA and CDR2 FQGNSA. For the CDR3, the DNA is TGTGCCAGCAGCGACGCGAGGGAGACCCAGTACTTC. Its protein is CASSDARETQYF. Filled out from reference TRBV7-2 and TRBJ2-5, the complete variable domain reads GAGVSQSPSNKVTEKGKDVELRCDPISGHTALYWYRQSLGQGLEFLIYFQGNSAPDKSGLPSDRFSAERTGGSVSTLTIQRTQQEDSAVYLCASSDARETQYFGPGTRLLVL.

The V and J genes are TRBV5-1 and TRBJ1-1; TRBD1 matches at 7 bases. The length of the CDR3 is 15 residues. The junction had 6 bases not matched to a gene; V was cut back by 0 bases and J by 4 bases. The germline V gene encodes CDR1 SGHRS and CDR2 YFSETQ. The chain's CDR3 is CASSLDLTGVTEAFF. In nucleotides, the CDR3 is TGCGCCAGCAGCTTGGACTTAACAGGGGTCACTGAAGCTTTCTTT.

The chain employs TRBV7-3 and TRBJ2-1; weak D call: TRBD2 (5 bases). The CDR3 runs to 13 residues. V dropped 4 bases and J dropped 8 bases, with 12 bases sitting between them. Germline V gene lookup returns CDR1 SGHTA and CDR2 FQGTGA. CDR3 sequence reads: CASSSDFFDEQFF. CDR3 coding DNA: TGTGCCAGCAGCTCGGACTTTTTCGATGAGCAGTTCTTC.

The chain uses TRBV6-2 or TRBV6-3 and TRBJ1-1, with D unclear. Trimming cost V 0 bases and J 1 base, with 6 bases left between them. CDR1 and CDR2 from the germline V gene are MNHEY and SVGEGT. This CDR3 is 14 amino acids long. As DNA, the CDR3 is TGTGCCAGCAGTTACTCCCGAGAGAACACTGAAGCTTTCTTT. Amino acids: CASSYSRENTEAFF.

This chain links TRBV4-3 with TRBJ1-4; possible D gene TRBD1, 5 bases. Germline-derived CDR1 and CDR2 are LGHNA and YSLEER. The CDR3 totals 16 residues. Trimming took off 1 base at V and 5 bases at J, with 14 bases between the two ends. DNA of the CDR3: TGCGCCAGCAGCCAAGCGGGGACGGGGGGGAATGAAAAACTGTTTTTT. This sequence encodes CASSQAGTGGNEKLFF.

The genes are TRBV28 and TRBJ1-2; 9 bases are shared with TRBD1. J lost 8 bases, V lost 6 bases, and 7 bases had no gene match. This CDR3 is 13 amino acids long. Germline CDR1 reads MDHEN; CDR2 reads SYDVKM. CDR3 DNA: TGTGCCAGCAGGTACACAGGGGGCGACGGCTACACCTTC. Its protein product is CASRYTGGDGYTF.

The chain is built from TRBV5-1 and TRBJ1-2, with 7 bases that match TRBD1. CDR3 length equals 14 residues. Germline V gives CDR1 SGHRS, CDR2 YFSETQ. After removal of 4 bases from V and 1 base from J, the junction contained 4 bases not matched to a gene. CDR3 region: CASSTRGSNYGYTF. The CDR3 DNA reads TGCGCCAGCAGCACCAGGGGGAGTAACTATGGCTACACCTTC.

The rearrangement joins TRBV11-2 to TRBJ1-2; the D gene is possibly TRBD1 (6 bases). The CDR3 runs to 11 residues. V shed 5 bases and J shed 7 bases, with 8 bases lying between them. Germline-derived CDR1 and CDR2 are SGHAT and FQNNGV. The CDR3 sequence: CASSAGAGYTF. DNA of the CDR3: TGTGCCAGCAGCGCGGGGGCTGGCTACACCTTC.

This CDR3 is CASSGGTGPYGYTF. The CDR3 DNA follows: TGTGCCAGCAGCGGGGGGACAGGGCCCTATGGCTACACCTTC. The chain recombines TRBV9 with TRBJ1-2, with TRBD1 matching over 9 bases. The CDR3 is 14 residues long. The germline gives CDR1 SGDLS, CDR2 YYNGEE. V dropped 3 bases and J dropped 4; count of bases not matched to a gene: 4.

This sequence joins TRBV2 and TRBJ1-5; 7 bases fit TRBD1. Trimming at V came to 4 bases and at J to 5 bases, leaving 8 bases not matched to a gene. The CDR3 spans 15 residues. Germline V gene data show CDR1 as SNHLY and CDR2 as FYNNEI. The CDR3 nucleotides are TGTGCCAGCAGTGGGGTTGGAGGGGGCCATCAGCCCCAGCATTTT. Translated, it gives CASSGVGGGHQPQHF.

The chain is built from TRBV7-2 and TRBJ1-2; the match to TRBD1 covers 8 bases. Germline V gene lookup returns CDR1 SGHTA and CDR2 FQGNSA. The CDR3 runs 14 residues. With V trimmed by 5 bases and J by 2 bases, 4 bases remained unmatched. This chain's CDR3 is CASSLWTGNYGYTF. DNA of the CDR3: TGTGCCAGCAGCCTGTGGACAGGGAACTATGGCTACACCTTC.

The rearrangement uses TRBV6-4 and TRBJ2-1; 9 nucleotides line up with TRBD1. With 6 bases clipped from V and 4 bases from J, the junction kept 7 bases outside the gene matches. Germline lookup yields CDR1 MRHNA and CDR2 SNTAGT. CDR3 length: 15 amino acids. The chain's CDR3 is CASRKQGAGYNEQFF. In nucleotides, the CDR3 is TGTGCCAGCAGAAAACAGGGGGCAGGGTACAATGAGCAGTTCTTC.

The DNA of the CDR3 is TGTGCCAGCAGCTTGGGGGTAGTTCATGGGACAGTCGACACCGGGGAGCTGTTTTTT. Encoded protein: CASSLGVVHGTVDTGELFF. The rearrangement joins TRBV5-6 to TRBJ2-2; TRBD1 aligns across 7 bases. The V gene end was trimmed by 0 bases and the J gene end by 3 bases; junction bases not matched to a gene: 14. This CDR3 contains 19 residues. Per the germline V gene, CDR1 is SGHDT and CDR2 is YYEEEE.

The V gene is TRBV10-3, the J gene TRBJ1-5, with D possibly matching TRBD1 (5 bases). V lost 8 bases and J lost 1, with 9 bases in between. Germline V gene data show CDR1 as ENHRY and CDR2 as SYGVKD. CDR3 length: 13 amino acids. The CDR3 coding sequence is TGTGCCATCCGGGACTGGAGCAATCAGCCCCAGCATTTT. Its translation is CAIRDWSNQPQHF.

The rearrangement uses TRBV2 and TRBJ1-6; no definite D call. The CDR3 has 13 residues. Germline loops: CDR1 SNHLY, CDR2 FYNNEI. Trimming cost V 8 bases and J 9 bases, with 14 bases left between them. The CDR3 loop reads CASSGLTGSPLHF. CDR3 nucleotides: TGTGCCAGCTCGGGGTTGACGGGTTCACCCCTCCACTTT.

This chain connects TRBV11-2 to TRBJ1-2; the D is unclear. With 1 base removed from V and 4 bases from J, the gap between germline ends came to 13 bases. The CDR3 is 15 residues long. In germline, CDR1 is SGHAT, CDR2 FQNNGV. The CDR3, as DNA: TGTGCCAGCAGCTTAGGGCAGACACCCCTCTATGGCTACACCTTC. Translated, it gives CASSLGQTPLYGYTF.

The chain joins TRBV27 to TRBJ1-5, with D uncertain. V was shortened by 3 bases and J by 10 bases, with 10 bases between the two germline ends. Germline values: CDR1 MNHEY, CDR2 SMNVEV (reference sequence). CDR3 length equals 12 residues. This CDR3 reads CASSFGRGPQHF. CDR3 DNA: TGTGCCAGCAGTTTCGGTCGGGGTCCCCAGCATTTT.

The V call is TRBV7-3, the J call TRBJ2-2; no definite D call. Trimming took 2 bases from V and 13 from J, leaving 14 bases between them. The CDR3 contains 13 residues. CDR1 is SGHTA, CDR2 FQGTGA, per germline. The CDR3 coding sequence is TGTGCCAGCAGCTTAGTGGAGTCGGTGGGGCTGTTTTTT. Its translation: CASSLVESVGLFF.